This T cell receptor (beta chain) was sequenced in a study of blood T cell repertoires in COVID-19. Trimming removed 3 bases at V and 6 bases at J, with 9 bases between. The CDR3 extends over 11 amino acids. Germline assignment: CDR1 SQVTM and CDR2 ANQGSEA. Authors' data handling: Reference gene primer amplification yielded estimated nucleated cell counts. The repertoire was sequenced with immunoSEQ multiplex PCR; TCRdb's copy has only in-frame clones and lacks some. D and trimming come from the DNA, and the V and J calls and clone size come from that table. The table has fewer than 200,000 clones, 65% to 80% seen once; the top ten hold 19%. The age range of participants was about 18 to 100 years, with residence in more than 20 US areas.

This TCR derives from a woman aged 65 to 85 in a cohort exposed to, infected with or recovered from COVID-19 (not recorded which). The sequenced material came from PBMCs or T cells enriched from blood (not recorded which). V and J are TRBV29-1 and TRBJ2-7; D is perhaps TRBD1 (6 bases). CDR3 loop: CSVDGGGEQYF. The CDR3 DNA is TGCAGCGTTGATGGGGGCGGCGAGCAGTACTTC.